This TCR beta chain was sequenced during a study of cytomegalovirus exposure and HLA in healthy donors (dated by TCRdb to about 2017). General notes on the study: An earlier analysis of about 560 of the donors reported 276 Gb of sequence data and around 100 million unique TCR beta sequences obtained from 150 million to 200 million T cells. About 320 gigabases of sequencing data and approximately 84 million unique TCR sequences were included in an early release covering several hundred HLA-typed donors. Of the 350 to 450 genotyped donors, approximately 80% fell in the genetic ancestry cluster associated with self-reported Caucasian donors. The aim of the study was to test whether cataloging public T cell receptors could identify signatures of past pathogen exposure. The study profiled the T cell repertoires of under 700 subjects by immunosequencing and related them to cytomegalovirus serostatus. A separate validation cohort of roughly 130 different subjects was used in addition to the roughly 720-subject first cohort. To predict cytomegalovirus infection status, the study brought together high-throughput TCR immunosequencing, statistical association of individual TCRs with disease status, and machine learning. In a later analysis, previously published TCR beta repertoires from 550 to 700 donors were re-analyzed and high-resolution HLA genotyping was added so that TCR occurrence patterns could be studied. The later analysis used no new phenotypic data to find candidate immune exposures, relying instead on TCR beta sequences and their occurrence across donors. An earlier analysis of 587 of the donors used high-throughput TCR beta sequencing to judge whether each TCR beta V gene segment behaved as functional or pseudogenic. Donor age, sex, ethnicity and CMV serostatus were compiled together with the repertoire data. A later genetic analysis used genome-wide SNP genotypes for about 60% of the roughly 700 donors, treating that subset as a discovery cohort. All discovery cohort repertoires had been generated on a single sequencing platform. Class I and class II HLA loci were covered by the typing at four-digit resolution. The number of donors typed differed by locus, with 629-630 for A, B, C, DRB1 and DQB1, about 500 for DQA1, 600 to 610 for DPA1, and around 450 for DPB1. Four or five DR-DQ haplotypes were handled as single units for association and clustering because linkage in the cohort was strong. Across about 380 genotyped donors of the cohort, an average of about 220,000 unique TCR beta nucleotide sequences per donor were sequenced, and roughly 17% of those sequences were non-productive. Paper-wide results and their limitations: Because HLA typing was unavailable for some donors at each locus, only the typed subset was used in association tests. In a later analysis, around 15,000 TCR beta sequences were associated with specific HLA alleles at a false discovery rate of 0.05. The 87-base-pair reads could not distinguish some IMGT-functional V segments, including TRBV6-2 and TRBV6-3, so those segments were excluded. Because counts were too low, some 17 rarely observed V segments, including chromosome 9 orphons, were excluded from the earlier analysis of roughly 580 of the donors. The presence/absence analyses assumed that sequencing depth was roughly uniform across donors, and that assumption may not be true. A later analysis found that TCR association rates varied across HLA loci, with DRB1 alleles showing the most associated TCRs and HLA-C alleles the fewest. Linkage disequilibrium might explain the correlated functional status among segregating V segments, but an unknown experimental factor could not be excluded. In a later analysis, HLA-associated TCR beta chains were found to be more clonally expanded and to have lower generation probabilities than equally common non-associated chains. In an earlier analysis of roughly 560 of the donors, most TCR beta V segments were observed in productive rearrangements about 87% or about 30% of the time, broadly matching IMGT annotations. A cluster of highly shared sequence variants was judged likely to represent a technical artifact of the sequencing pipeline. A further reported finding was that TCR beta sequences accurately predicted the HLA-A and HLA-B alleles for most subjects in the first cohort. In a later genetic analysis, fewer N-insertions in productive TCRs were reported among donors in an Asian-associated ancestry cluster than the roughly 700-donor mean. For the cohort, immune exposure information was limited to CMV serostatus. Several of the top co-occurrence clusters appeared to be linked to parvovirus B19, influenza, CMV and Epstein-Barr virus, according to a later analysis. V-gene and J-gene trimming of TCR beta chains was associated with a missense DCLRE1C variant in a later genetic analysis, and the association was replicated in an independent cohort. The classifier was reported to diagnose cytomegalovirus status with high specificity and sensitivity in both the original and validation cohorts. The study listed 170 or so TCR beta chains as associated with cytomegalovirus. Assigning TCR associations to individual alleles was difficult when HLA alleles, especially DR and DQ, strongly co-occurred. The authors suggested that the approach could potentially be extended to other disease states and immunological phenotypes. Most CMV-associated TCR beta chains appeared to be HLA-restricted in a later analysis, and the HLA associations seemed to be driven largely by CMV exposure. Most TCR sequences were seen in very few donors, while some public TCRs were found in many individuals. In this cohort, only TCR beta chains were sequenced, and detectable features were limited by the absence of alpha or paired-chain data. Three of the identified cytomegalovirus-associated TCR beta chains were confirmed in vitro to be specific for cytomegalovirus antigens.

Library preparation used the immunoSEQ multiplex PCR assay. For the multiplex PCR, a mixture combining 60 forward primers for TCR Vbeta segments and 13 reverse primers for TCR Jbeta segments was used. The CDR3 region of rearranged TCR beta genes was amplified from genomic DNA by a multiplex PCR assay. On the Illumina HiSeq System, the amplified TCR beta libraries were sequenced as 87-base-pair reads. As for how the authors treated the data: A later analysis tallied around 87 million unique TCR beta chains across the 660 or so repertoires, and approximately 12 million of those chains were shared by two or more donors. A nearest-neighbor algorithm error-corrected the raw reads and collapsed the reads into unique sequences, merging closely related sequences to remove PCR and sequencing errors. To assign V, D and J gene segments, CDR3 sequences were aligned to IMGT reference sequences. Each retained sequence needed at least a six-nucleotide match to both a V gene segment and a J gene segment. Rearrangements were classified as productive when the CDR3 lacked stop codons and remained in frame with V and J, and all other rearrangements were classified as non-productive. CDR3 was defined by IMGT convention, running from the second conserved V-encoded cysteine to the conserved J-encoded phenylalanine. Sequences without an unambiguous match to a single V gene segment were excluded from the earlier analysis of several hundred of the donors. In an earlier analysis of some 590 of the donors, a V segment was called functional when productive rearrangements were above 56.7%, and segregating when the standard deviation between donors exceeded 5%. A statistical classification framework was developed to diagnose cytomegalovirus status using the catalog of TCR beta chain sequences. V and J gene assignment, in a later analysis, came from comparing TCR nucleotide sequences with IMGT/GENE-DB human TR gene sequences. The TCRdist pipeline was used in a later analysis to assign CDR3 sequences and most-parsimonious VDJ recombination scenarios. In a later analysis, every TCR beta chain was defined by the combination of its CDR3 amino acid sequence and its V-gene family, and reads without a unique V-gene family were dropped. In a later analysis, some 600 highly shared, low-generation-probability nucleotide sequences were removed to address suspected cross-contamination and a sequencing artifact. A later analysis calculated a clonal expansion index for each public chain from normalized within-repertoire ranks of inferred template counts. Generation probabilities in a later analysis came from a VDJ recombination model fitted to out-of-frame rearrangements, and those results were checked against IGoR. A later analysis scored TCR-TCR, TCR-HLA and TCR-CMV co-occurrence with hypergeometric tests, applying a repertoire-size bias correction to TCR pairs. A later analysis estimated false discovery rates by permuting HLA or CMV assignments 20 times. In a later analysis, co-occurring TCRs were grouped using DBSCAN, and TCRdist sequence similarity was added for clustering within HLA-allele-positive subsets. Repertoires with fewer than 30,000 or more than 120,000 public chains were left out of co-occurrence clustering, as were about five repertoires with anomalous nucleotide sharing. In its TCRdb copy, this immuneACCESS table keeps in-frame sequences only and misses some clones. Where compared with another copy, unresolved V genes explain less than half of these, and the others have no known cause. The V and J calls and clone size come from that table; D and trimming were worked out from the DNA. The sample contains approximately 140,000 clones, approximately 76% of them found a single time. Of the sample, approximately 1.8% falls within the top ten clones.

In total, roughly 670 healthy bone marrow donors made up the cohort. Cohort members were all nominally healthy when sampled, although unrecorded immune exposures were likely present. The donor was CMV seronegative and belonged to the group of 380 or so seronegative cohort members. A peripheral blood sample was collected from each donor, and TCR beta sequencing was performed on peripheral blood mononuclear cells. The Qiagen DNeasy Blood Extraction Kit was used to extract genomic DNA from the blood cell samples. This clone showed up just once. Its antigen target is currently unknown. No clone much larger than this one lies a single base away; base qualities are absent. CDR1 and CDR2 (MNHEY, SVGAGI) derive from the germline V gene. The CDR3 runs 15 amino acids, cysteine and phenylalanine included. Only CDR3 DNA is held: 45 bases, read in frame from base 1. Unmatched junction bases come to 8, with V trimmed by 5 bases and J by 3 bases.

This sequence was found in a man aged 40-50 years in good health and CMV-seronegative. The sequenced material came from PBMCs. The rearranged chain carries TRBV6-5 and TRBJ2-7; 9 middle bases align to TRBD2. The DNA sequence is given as TGTGCCAGCAGTCCCGGGACTAGCATCTTCTACGAGCAGTACTTC. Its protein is CASSPGTSIFYEQYF.